This paragraph reports one TCR beta chain. In the source study's methods: Estimated nucleated cell counts came from reference gene primer amplification. Method: immunoSEQ multiplex PCR; TCRdb's copy keeps in-frame clones and lacks some. That table gives V, J and clone size, and the DNA gave D and trimming. The repertoire holds about 210,000 clones, 80% seen once, with about 7.2% in the top ten. The V gene's germline CDR1 is DFQATT and CDR2 SNEGSKA (reference sequence). The V segment lost 3 bases and the J segment 5 bases; nucleotides outside the gene matches: 4. The CDR3 covers 14 residues. This sample stems from a study of blood T cell repertoires in COVID-19. Study context: Italy, Spain and the United States were the sources of the convalescent and acute COVID-19 samples. Sample material is recorded as cDNA or gDNA derived from T cells, B-cell-depleted T cells, or PBMCs.

Sequenced material: peripheral blood. This chain joins TRBV20-1 and TRBJ2-1; 10 bases match TRBD2. The TCR comes from a man in his fifties or sixties with acute or convalescent COVID-19. This CDR3 reads CSASRTSGNNEQFF. The CDR3 nucleotides read TGCAGTGCTAGTCGGACTAGCGGAAACAATGAGCAGTTCTTC.